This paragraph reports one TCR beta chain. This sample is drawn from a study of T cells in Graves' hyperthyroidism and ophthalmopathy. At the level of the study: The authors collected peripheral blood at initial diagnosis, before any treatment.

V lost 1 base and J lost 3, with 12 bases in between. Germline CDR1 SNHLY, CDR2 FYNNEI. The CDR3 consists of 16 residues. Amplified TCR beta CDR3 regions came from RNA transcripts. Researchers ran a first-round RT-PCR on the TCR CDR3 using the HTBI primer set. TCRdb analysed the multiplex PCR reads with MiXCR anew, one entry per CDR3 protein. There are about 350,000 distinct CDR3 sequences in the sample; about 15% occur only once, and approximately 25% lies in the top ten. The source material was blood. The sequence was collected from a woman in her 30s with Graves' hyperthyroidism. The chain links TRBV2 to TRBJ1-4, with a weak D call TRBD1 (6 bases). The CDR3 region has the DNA TGTGCCAGCAGTGAAGATTGGGGGGCATCTAATGAAAAACTGTTTTTT. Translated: CASSEDWGASNEKLFF.